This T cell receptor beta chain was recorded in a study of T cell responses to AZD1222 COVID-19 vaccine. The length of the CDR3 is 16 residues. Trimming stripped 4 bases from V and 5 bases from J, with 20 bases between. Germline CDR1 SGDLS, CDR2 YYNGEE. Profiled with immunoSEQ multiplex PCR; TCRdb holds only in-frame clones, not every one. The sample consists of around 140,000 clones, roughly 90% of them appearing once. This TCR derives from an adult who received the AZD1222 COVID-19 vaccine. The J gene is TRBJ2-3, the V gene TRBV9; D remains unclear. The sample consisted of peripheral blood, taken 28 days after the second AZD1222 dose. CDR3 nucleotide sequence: TGTGCCAGCAGCCCCGAAGGTCGCCAGAACCTAGATACGCAGTATTTT. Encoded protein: CASSPEGRQNLDTQYF.